These 18 T cell receptor beta chains came from one sample sequenced in a study of metastatic and nonmetastatic thyroid tumors. Using MiXCR, TCRdb reanalyzed the PCR reads. The data hold 30,000 to 40,000 clones, with 18% observed a single time. Every patient underwent thyroid surgery untreated. Material: blood. The receptors derive from a male donor with papillary thyroid cancer or a benign thyroid nodule (not recorded which). Some clones in this sample may be carry-over from other donors' samples.

This clone is judged medium-sized. The CDR3, as DNA: TGTGCCAGCAGTGTAGGGGGACAGGGGTCATACGAGCAGTACTTC. Its protein is CASSVGGQGSYEQYF. The chain recombines TRBV6-1 with TRBJ2-7; 10 bases map to TRBD1. Germline V gene sequence: CDR1 MNHNS, CDR2 SASEGT. The CDR3 covers 15 residues. J was trimmed by 4 bases and V by 4 bases; bases with no gene match: 7.

The chain joins TRBV27 to TRBJ2-1, with 8 bases matching TRBD2. Germline V gives CDR1 MNHEY, CDR2 SMNVEV (reference sequence). J gave up 0 bases and V 3 bases, and 4 bases lay outside the gene matches. The CDR3 is 16 residues long. The CDR3 nucleotides are TGTGCCAGCAGTTTGGTAGCGGGAAGCTCCTACAATGAGCAGTTCTTC. This gives the protein CASSLVAGSSYNEQFF.

The genes are TRBV12-3 or TRBV12-4 and TRBJ2-7; 11 bases are a match to TRBD2. V was pared by 5 bases and J by 2 bases, with 2 bases of the junction left unmatched. The CDR3 contains 14 residues. CDR3 in amino acids: CASSTSGSAYEQYF. Written as DNA, the CDR3 is TGTGCCAGCAGTACTAGCGGGAGTGCCTACGAGCAGTACTTC.

The V call is TRBV28, the J call TRBJ2-2, with a possible D match to TRBD2 (5 bases). The CDR3 spans 15 residues. Between the trimmed V and J ends, which lost 4 bases and 4 bases, there was a span of 13 bases. The germline gives CDR1 MDHEN, CDR2 SYDVKM. CDR3 amino acids: CASSSLGGLTGELFF. The CDR3 coding sequence is TGTGCCAGCAGTTCTTTAGGAGGACTCACCGGGGAGCTGTTTTTT. Drawing the rest from reference TRBV28 and TRBJ2-2, the complete variable domain is DVKVTQSSRYLVKRTGEKVFLECVQDMDHENMFWYRQDPGLGLRLIYFSYDVKMKEKGDIPEGYSVSREKKERFSLILESASTNQTSMYLCASSSLGGLTGELFFGEGSRLTVL.

This clone was seen ten or more times. The chain carries TRBV5-6 and TRBJ1-3; TRBD1 agrees at 9 bases. Germline V CDR1 and CDR2: SGHDT, YYEEEE. V lost 0 bases and J lost 3; bases outside the gene matches: 4. The CDR3 is 16 residues long. CDR3 residues: CASSLEGTGSGNTIYF. The CDR3 nucleotides read TGTGCCAGCAGCTTGGAAGGGACAGGGAGTGGAAACACCATATATTTT.

The V and J genes are TRBV12-3 or TRBV12-4 and TRBJ1-1, with unresolved D. The CDR3 spans 14 residues. V lost 1 base, J lost 3 bases, and 9 bases lay in between. CDR3 in amino acids: CASSLEGPYTEAFF. CDR3 bases: TGTGCCAGCAGTTTAGAGGGCCCCTACACTGAAGCTTTCTTT.

Within the sample, this clone is medium-sized. This chain joins TRBV27 and TRBJ2-7; 7 nucleotides align to TRBD1. With V trimmed by 4 bases and J by 0 bases, 6 bases remained unmatched. CDR1 and CDR2 from the germline V gene are MNHEY and SMNVEV (reference sequence). This CDR3 is built from 15 residues. The CDR3 nucleotides are TGTGCCAGCAGTTACAAAGGGACAGACTCCTACGAGCAGTACTTC. This sequence encodes CASSYKGTDSYEQYF.

This clone appeared many times. This chain connects TRBV7-9 to TRBJ2-5, with TRBD1 matching 9 bases. This CDR3 has 15 amino acids. V lost 5 bases, J lost 0 bases, and 4 bases stayed unmatched. From germline, CDR1 is SEHNR and CDR2 FQNEAQ (reference sequence). CDR3 in amino acids: CASSQTGGYQETQYF. The CDR3 nucleotides read TGTGCCAGCAGCCAGACAGGGGGATACCAAGAGACCCAGTACTTC.

The chain links TRBV6-1 to TRBJ2-7; tentative D call: TRBD2 (6 bases). The CDR3 totals 13 residues. The germline V gene encodes CDR1 MNHNS and CDR2 SASEGT. V lost 4 bases to trimming and J lost 5 bases, with 12 bases between them. CDR3 nucleotide sequence: TGTGCCAGCAGTGGACCACTAGCCGACGAGCAGTACTTC. Its translation: CASSGPLADEQYF.

Sample share makes this clone medium-sized (0.01 to 0.1%). The CDR3 DNA is TGTGCCAGCAGTTTGGGGACAGGTTCCTACGAGCAGTACTTC. Protein: CASSLGTGSYEQYF. The chain uses TRBV6-1 and TRBJ2-7, with 8 bases matching TRBD1. Germline CDR1 reads MNHNS; CDR2 reads SASEGT. The CDR3 loop spans 14 amino acids. The junction had 4 bases not matched to a gene; V was cut back by 5 bases and J by 1 base.

This clone was recorded at least ten times. At the DNA level, this CDR3 is encoded by other sequences in the same sample as well. This chain links TRBV6-1 with TRBJ2-3; D is unresolved. The CDR3 contains 13 residues. Germline CDR1 and CDR2: MNHNS and SASEGT. V was cut by 4 bases and J by 2 bases, with 7 bases left in between. The CDR3: CASSGRITDTQYF. In DNA form, the CDR3 reads TGTGCCAGCAGTGGACGGATCACAGATACGCAGTATTTT.

Many counts were recorded for this clone. This chain connects TRBV28 to TRBJ1-1; possible D gene TRBD1, 5 bases. Germline V gives CDR1 MDHEN, CDR2 SYDVKM. Trimming took off 5 bases at V and 0 bases at J, with 10 bases between the two ends. This CDR3 contains 14 residues. The DNA of the CDR3 is TGTGCCAGCAGTCGGACATATCTGAACACTGAAGCTTTCTTT. This gives the protein CASSRTYLNTEAFF. The variable domain in full, completed from reference TRBV28 and TRBJ1-1, reads DVKVTQSSRYLVKRTGEKVFLECVQDMDHENMFWYRQDPGLGLRLIYFSYDVKMKEKGDIPEGYSVSREKKERFSLILESASTNQTSMYLCASSRTYLNTEAFFGQGTRLTVV.

This clone has a handful of counts. The V gene is TRBV27, the J gene TRBJ2-1, with no clear D. In germline, CDR1 is MNHEY, CDR2 SMNVEV (reference sequence). The CDR3 runs 14 residues. V lost 5 bases and J lost 2, with 10 bases in between. In DNA, the CDR3 is TGTGCCAGCAGTACCACGCCAGCCTACAATGAGCAGTTCTTC. Translation: CASSTTPAYNEQFF.

The genes are TRBV6-1 and TRBJ1-3; D uncertain. CDR3 length: 14 residues. Germline CDR1 and CDR2: MNHNS and SASEGT. V was trimmed by 6 bases and J by 0 bases, leaving 9 bases between them. In DNA form, the CDR3 reads TGTGCCAGCAGCCGGGCAGACTCTGGAAACACCATATATTTT. This codes for CASSRADSGNTIYF.

This clone occurred many times. The chain has TRBV6-1 and TRBJ2-5; the D gene could be TRBD1 or TRBD2 (5 bases each). CDR1 is MNHNS and CDR2 is SASEGT in the germline V gene. Trimming removed 5 bases at V and 9 bases at J, with 22 bases between. The CDR3 consists of 15 residues. CDR3 DNA: TGTGCCAGCAGTTCTTCCTCAGGGTTAACTAGGGCCCAGTACTTC. This codes for CASSSSSGLTRAQYF.

The chain has TRBV27 and TRBJ1-5; the D is unclear. CDR1 is MNHEY and CDR2 is SMNVEV in the germline V gene (reference sequence). CDR3 size: 16 residues. The V gene lost 1 base and the J gene lost 5 bases, with 15 bases spanning the gap. CDR3 nucleotide sequence: TGTGCCAGCAGTTTATGGGCCACACGGAGACATCAGCCCCAGCATTTT. Its translation: CASSLWATRRHQPQHF.

By share of the sample, this clone is medium-sized (0.01 to 0.1%). The chain recombines TRBV6-4 with TRBJ1-6; D remains ambiguous. V lost 2 bases and J lost 5, with 7 bases in between. From germline, CDR1 is MRHNA and CDR2 SNTAGT. The CDR3 contains 14 residues. The CDR3 sequence: CASSDGKDNSPLHF. DNA of the CDR3: TGTGCCAGCAGTGACGGCAAGGATAATTCACCCCTCCACTTT.

Concerning this clone: One end of the junction does not line up with germline, which may come from a read error. The chain combines TRBV7-2 with TRBJ2-7; D might be TRBD1 (7 bases). The germline V gene has CDR1 SGHTA and CDR2 FQGNSA. The CDR3 covers 15 residues. CDR3 residues: CAISVRAGGTYEQYF. CDR3 sequence (DNA): TGTGCCATCAGCGTCCGCGCAGGGGGGACCTACGAGCAGTACTTC.